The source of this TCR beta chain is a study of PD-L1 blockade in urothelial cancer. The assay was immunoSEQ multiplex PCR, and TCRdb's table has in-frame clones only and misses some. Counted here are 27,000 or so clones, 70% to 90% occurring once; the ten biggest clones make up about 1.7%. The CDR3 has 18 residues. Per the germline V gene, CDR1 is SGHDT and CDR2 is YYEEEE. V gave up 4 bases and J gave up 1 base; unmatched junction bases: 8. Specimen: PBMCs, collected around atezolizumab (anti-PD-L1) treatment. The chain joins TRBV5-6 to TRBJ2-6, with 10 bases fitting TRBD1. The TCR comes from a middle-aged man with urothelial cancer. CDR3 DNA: TGTGCCAGCAGCCTACCCGGGACAGGGGTATCTGGGGCCAACGTCCTGACTTTC. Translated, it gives CASSLPGTGVSGANVLTF.